This T cell receptor beta chain was identified during a study of blood T cells in healthy people across ages. Combining a sample-barcoded 5' primer with a J-beta primer mix, a second PCR ran for about 7 to 12 cycles. With 12 random nucleotides, a template-switch adaptor tagged each individual cDNA molecule. Via MiXCR, TCRdb re-called the 5' RACE reads, giving one row per CDR3 protein. The sample has approximately 1,700,000 distinct CDR3 sequences; 39% are singletons. This clonotype was counted only a few times. Trimming cost V 6 bases and J 8 bases; bases outside gene matches: 6. This CDR3 has 13 amino acids.

The sequenced material came from blood. The chain couples TRBV12-3 or TRBV12-4 to TRBJ2-1, with 8 bases aligning to TRBD2. The source of this sequence is a human donor in good health. The CDR3 protein is CASRQLAGHEQFF. DNA for the CDR3: TGTGCCAGCAGGCAATTAGCGGGGCATGAGCAGTTCTTC.